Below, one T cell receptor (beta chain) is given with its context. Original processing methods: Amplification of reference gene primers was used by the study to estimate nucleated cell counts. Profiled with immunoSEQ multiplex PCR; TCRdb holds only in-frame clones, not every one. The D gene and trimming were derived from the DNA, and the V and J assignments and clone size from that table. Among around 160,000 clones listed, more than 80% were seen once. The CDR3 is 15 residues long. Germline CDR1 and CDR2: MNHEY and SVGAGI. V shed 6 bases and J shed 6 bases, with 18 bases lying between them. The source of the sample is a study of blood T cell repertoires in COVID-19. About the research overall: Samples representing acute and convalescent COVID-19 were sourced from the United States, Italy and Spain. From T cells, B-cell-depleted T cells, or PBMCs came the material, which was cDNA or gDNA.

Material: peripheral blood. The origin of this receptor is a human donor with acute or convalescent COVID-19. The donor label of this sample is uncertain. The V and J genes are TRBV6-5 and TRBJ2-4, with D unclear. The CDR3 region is CASSLLSSEGNIQYF. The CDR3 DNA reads TGTGCCAGCAGCCTTTTGTCCAGCGAAGGAAACATTCAGTACTTC.